One sample yielded the 10 T cell receptor beta chains listed below, sequenced in a study of blood T cell repertoires in COVID-19. Here immunoSEQ multiplex PCR was the method, and the copy in TCRdb shows in-frame clones only, minus some. The data show about 310,000 clones, more than 75% seen once. Specimen: peripheral blood. These receptors were collected from a woman aged 50 to 65 who had recovered from COVID-19.

A remark on this clone: Other nucleotide sequences from this sample produce the same CDR3. The chain recombines TRBV29-1 with TRBJ2-7, with 7 bases identical to TRBD1. Trimming cost V 1 base and J 5 bases; bases outside gene matches: 2. Germline assignment: CDR1 SQVTM and CDR2 ANQGSEA. The CDR3 is 12 residues long. The CDR3 region is CSVEGTGDEQYF. Here the CDR3 DNA reads TGCAGCGTTGAAGGAACAGGGGACGAGCAGTACTTC.

The chain couples TRBV3-1 (or the pseudogene TRBV3-2) to TRBJ2-7; maybe TRBD1 (5 bases). The CDR3 is 13 residues long. Germline CDR1 is LGHDT and CDR2 is YNNKEL (reference sequence). The V end was cut by 1 base, the J end by 6 bases, with 10 bases between. CDR3 amino acids: CASSQVPGAEQYF. The CDR3 DNA reads as TGTGCCAGCAGCCAAGTCCCTGGGGCCGAGCAGTACTTC.

This sequence joins TRBV30 and TRBJ1-1; D might be TRBD1 (6 bases). The CDR3 runs 11 residues. V was pared by 8 bases and J by 3 bases, with 10 bases between. Germline V CDR1 and CDR2: GTSNPN, SVGIG (reference sequence). The CDR3 is CAGYRDTEAFF. CDR3 DNA: TGTGCCGGATACAGGGACACTGAAGCTTTCTTT.

The CDR3 DNA reads as TGTGCCAGCAGTGAAAGCGGGACAGGGGTTCTTAACGAGCAGTACTTC. This sequence encodes CASSESGTGVLNEQYF. This sequence joins TRBV6-1 and TRBJ2-7; 10 bases align to TRBD1. Trimming removed 2 bases from V and 5 bases from J; junction bases left unmatched: 9. The CDR3 contains 16 residues. Germline V gives CDR1 MNHNS, CDR2 SASEGT.

In its sample, this clone was seen a few times. The chain recombines TRBV6-6 with TRBJ1-1; a weak D match, TRBD1 (6 bases). There are 13 residues in the CDR3. Between the trimmed V and J ends, which lost 7 bases and 2 bases, there was a span of 11 bases. The germline CDR1 and CDR2 sequences are MNHNY and SVGAGI (reference sequence). CDR3 sequence (DNA): TGTGCCAGCAAACCGGGACAAAACACTGAAGCTTTCTTT. Its protein product is CASKPGQNTEAFF.

The V and J genes are TRBV19 and TRBJ2-7; no clear D gene. The CDR3 sequence is 13 residues long. Germline lookup yields CDR1 LNHDA and CDR2 SQIVND (reference sequence). The V gene lost 4 bases and the J gene lost 7 bases, with 14 bases spanning the gap. The CDR3 nucleotides are TGTGCCAGTAGTAACGTCAGAAGTTCGGAGCAGTACTTC. Its protein product is CASSNVRSSEQYF.

The rearrangement uses TRBV11-1 and TRBJ2-1, with TRBD2 identical over 9 bases. V dropped 5 bases and J dropped 5; count of bases not matched to a gene: 10. The length of the CDR3 is 16 residues. CDR1 is SGHAT and CDR2 is FQDESV in the germline V gene (reference sequence). CDR3 nucleotide sequence: TGTGCCAGCAGCCCTGAGACTAGCGGAGTACACAATGAGCAGTTCTTC. The encoded protein is CASSPETSGVHNEQFF. Variable domain in full (rest from reference TRBV11-1 and TRBJ2-1): EAEVAQSPRYKITEKSQAVAFWCDPISGHATLYWYRQILGQGPELLVQFQDESVVDDSQLPKDRFSAERLKGVDSTLKIQPAELGDSAMYLCASSPETSGVHNEQFFGPGTRLTVL.

This chain connects TRBV5-1 to TRBJ2-2, with 12 bases matching TRBD2. The trim removed 4 bases at V and 4 bases at J, leaving 14 bases unmatched. CDR1 and CDR2 (germline): SGHRS, YFSETQ. The CDR3 length is 19 residues. The CDR3, as DNA: TGCGCCAGCAGCGTAGCCCTGGGACTAGCGGGTCCCCTCACCGGGGAGCTGTTTTTT. Translated, it gives CASSVALGLAGPLTGELFF.

The chain employs TRBV29-1 and TRBJ2-2; 8 nucleotides agree with TRBD1. CDR3 length: 13 residues. CDR1 and CDR2 (germline): SQVTM, ANQGSEA. J gave up 7 bases and V 5 bases, and 6 bases lay outside the gene matches. The CDR3 spells CSVIRTGYGELFF. DNA of the CDR3: TGCAGCGTTATAAGGACAGGGTACGGGGAGCTGTTTTTT.

The chain links TRBV7-2 to TRBJ2-1, with 12 nucleotides matching TRBD2. The CDR3 length is 16 residues. CDR1 SGHTA and CDR2 FQGNSA come from the germline V gene. V shed 1 base, J shed 8 bases, and the junction held 6 bases outside the gene matches. CDR3 sequence reads: CASSLVGGTSGYEQFF. CDR3 DNA sequence: TGTGCCAGCAGCTTAGTCGGTGGGACTAGCGGGTATGAGCAGTTCTTC.